Listed here are 3 T cell receptor beta chains from one sample, sequenced in a study of T-cell reconstitution after alpha-beta-depleted transplantation in children. Preparation of the TCRbeta library was carried out with unique molecular identifiers. MiXCR was run by TCRdb on the PCR reads, yielding one entry per CDR3 protein. The sample holds about 360,000 distinct CDR3 sequences, about an eighth seen once. Sequencing was performed on PBMCs, taken from the stem cell graft. The receptor set was obtained from a human donor who donated a stem cell graft to a child with Fanconi anemia.

This clonotype has more than one count but fewer than ten. The rearrangement links TRBV6-1 to TRBJ1-6; possible D gene TRBD1, 5 bases. This CDR3 comprises 15 residues. Germline V gives CDR1 MNHNS, CDR2 SASEGT. V lost 1 base and J 7 bases, leaving 11 bases between the germline ends. In nucleotides, the CDR3 is TGTGCCAGCAGTGAAGTCACAGGCCCCAATTCACCCCTCCACTTT. It codes for CASSEVTGPNSPLHF.

This clonotype has only a few counts. The rearrangement links TRBV6-5 to TRBJ1-4; D is undetermined. Germline V gives CDR1 MNHEY, CDR2 SVGAGI. V dropped 2 bases and J dropped 6 bases, with 10 bases sitting between them. This CDR3 has 14 amino acids. CDR3 residues: CASSYVARDEKLFF. The CDR3 region has the DNA TGTGCCAGCAGTTACGTGGCCCGGGATGAAAAACTGTTTTTT.

This clonotype turned up a few times. The V gene is TRBV20-1, the J gene TRBJ2-7, with D tentatively TRBD1 (6 bases). The CDR3 sequence is 13 residues long. Germline assignment: CDR1 DFQATT and CDR2 SNEGSKA (reference sequence). Trimming pared 0 bases from V and 6 bases from J, leaving 12 bases between. This chain's CDR3 is CSARDYQGSEQYV. CDR3 DNA: TGCAGTGCTAGAGATTATCAGGGGTCCGAGCAGTACGTC.